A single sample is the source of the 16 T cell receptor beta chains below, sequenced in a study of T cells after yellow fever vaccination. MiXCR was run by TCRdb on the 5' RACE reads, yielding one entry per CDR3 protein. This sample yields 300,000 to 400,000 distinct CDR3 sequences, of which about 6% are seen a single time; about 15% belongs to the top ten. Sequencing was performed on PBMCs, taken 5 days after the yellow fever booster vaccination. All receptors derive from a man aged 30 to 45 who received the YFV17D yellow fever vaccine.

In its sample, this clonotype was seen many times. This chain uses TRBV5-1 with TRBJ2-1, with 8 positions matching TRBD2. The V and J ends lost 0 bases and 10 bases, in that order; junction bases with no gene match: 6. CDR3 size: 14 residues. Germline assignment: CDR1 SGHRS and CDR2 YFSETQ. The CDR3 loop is CASSLGERGGEQFF. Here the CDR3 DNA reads TGCGCCAGCAGCTTGGGAGAACGCGGGGGGGAGCAGTTCTTC.

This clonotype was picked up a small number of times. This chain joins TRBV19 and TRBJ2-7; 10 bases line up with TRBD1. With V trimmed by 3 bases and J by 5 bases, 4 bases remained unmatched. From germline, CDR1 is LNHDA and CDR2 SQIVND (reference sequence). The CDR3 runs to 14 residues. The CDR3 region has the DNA TGTGCCAGTAGTATGACAGGGGGCTTCGACGAGCAGTACTTC. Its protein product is CASSMTGGFDEQYF.

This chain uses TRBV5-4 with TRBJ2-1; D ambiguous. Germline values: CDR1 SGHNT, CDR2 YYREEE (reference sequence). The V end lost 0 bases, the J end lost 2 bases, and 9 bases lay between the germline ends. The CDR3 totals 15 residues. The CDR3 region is CASSLGPATYNEQFF. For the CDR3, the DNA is TGTGCCAGCAGCTTGGGTCCGGCCACCTACAATGAGCAGTTCTTC.

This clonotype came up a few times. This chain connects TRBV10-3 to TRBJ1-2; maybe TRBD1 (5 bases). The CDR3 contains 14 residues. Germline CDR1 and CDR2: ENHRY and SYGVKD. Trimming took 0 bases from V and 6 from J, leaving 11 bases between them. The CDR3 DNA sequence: TGTGCCATCAGTGAGTCTGTGGCAGGGAATGGCTACACCTTC. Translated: CAISESVAGNGYTF.

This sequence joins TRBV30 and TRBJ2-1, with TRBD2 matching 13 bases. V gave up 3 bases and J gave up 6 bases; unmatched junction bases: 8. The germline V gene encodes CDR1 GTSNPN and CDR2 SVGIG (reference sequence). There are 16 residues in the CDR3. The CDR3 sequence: CAWSGGGLAGVNEQFF. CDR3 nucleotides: TGTGCCTGGAGCGGGGGAGGACTAGCGGGAGTCAATGAGCAGTTCTTC.

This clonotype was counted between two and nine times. CDR3 nucleotide sequence: TGCGCCAGCAGCTTGGTTGTGACTAGCGGGAGAAATGAGCAGTTCTTC. Translated: CASSLVVTSGRNEQFF. The chain recombines TRBV5-1 with TRBJ2-1; 12 positions agree with TRBD2. This CDR3 comprises 16 residues. J gave up 7 bases and V 0 bases, and 5 bases lay outside the gene matches. Germline V gives CDR1 SGHRS, CDR2 YFSETQ.

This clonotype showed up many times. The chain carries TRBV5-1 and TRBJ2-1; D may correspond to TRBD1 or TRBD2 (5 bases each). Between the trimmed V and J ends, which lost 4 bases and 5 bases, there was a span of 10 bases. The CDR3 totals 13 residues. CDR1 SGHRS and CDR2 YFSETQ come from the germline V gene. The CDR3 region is CASSPGPDNEQFF. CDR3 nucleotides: TGCGCCAGCAGCCCGGGACCAGACAATGAGCAGTTCTTC.

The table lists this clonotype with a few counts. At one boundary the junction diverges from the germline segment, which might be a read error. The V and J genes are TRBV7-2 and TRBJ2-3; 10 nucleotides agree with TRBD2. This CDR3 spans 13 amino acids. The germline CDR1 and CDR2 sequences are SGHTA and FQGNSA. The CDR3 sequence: CASSLGGLAPLNF. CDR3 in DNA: TGTGCCAGCAGCTTGGGGGGACTAGCGCCCCTAAATTTT.

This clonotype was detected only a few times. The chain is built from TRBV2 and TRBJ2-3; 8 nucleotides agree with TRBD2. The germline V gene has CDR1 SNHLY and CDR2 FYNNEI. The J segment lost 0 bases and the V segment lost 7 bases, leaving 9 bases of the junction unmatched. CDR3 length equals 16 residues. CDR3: CASIPPASGSTDTQYF. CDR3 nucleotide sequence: TGTGCCAGCATCCCTCCGGCTAGCGGGAGCACAGATACGCAGTATTTT.

CDR3 amino acids: CATSRGGARSNTEAFF. The CDR3 DNA reads as TGTGCCACCAGCAGAGGAGGCGCCAGGTCGAACACTGAAGCTTTCTTT. The V call is TRBV15, the J call TRBJ1-1; D remains ambiguous. With 1 base removed from V and 1 base from J, the gap between germline ends came to 13 bases. From germline, CDR1 is LNHNV and CDR2 YYDKDF (reference sequence). This CDR3 is 16 amino acids long.

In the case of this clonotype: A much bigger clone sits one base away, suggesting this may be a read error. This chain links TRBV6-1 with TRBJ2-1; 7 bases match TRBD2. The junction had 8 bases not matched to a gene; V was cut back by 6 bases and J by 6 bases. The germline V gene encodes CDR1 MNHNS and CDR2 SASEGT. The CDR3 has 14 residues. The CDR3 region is CASRGRLAFNEQFF. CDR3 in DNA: TGTGCCAGCAGGGGTCGACTAGCCTTCAATGAGCAGTTCTTC.

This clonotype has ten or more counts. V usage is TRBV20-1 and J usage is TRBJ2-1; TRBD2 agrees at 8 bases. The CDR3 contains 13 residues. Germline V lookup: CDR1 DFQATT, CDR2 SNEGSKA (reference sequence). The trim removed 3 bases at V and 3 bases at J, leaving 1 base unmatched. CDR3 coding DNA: TGCAGTGCTAGTACTAGCGGCTACAATGAGCAGTTCTTC. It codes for CSASTSGYNEQFF.

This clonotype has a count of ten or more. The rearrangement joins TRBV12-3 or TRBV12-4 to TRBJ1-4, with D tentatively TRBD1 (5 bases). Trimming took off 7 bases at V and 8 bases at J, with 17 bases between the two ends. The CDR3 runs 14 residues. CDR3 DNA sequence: TGTGCCAGCAATCTAGGGGCTCTCGGCGAAAAACTGTTTTTT. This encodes CASNLGALGEKLFF.

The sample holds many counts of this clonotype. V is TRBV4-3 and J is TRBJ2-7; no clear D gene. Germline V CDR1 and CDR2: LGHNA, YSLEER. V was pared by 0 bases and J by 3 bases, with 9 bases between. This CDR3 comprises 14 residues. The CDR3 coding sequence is TGCGCCAGCAGCCAAGATAGTAGTTTCTACGAGCAGTACTTC. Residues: CASSQDSSFYEQYF.

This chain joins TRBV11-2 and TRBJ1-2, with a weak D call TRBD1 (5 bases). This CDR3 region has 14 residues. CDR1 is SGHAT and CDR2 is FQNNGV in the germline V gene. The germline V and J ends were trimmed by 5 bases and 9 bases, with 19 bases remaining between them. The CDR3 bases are TGTGCCAGCAGCCCGGGGCAGGGCTCCCAAAGCTACACCTTC. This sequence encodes CASSPGQGSQSYTF.

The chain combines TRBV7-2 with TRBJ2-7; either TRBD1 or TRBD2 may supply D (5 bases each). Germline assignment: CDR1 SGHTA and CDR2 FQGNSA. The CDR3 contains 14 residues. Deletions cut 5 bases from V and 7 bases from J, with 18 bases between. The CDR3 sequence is CASSQAGRMGEQYF. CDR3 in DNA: TGTGCCAGCAGCCAAGCAGGGAGAATGGGGGAGCAGTACTTC.